The 21 T cell receptor beta chains below were found in one sample sequenced in a study of blood T cell repertoires in COVID-19. The repertoire was sequenced with immunoSEQ multiplex PCR; TCRdb's copy has only in-frame clones and lacks some. Of over 100,000 clones detected, about 87% appear once; the ten largest clones hold about 1.1%. Sequencing input: peripheral blood. The receptors shown here come from a human donor in a cohort sampled during active COVID-19.

The chain links TRBV11-2 to TRBJ2-2, with D possibly being TRBD1 (6 bases). V was clipped by 5 bases and J by 2 bases, with 12 bases between them. Germline lookup yields CDR1 SGHAT and CDR2 FQNNGV. The CDR3 covers 15 residues. The DNA for the CDR3 is TGTGCCAGCAGCCCGCCGGGACACAACACCGGGGAGCTGTTTTTT. The encoded protein is CASSPPGHNTGELFF.

The chain uses TRBV19 and TRBJ2-7; TRBD2 is a possible D gene (5 bases). In germline, CDR1 is LNHDA, CDR2 SQIVND (reference sequence). This CDR3 spans 15 amino acids. The germline V and J ends were trimmed by 3 bases and 1 base, with 13 bases remaining between them. The CDR3 spells CASSMRPGGSYEQYF. CDR3 in DNA: TGTGCCAGTAGTATGAGACCAGGAGGTTCCTACGAGCAGTACTTC.

The V and J genes are TRBV7-8 and TRBJ2-6, with D perhaps TRBD2 (5 bases). V was clipped by 5 bases and J by 4 bases, with 15 bases between them. The CDR3 has 16 residues. Germline CDR1 SGHVS, CDR2 FQNEAQ. CDR3 region: CASSPVAGRGANVLTF. DNA of the CDR3: TGTGCCAGCAGCCCAGTGGCGGGCAGAGGGGCCAACGTCCTGACTTTC.

The chain joins TRBV24-1 to TRBJ1-2, with a tentative D call TRBD1 (6 bases). This CDR3 is 13 amino acids long. The germline gives CDR1 KGHDR, CDR2 SFDVKD. The V end lost 5 bases, the J end lost 4 bases, and 10 bases lay between the germline ends. CDR3 sequence reads: CATSAGAGYGYTF. DNA for the CDR3: TGTGCCACCAGTGCAGGGGCCGGCTATGGCTACACCTTC.

The V gene is TRBV27, the J gene TRBJ1-1; the D gene is possibly TRBD1 (5 bases). The CDR3 sequence is 15 residues long. Trimming shortened V by 4 bases and J by 2 bases, and 14 bases separated the two germline ends. In germline, CDR1 is MNHEY, CDR2 SMNVEV (reference sequence). CDR3 nucleotide sequence: TGTGCCAGCAGTTGGGGGGAGCCACTCAACACTGAAGCTTTCTTT. It yields the protein CASSWGEPLNTEAFF.

The V and J genes are TRBV5-1 and TRBJ2-7, with D tentatively TRBD1 (6 bases). Germline CDR1 is SGHRS and CDR2 is YFSETQ. Trimming removed 1 base at V and 0 bases at J, with 14 bases between. The CDR3 runs to 16 residues. The CDR3 loop is CASSLIGDTLSYEQYF. CDR3 coding DNA: TGCGCCAGCAGCTTGATAGGGGACACCCTCTCCTACGAGCAGTACTTC.

The chain recombines TRBV5-4 with TRBJ2-1; 10 bases are a match to TRBD1. From germline, CDR1 is SGHNT and CDR2 YYREEE (reference sequence). This CDR3 region has 14 residues. Losses at the gene ends were 6 bases for V and 5 bases for J; bases not matched to a gene: 5. As DNA, the CDR3 is TGTGCCAGCAACTCCGGACAGGGGGACAATGAGCAGTTCTTC. It encodes CASNSGQGDNEQFF.

The CDR3 sequence is CASSSPDRGTEAFF. The CDR3 bases are TGTGCCAGCAGCTCGCCTGACAGGGGAACTGAAGCTTTCTTT. The J gene is TRBJ1-1, the V gene TRBV7-9, with 8 nucleotides matching TRBD1. CDR3 length: 14 residues. CDR1 is SEHNR, CDR2 FQNEAQ, per germline (reference sequence). V lost 4 bases, J lost 5 bases, and 6 bases stayed unmatched.

The chain's CDR3 is CASTMGGASIGEQFF. CDR3 sequence (DNA): TGTGCCAGCACCATGGGGGGAGCCTCCATCGGGGAGCAGTTCTTC. J is TRBJ2-1 and V is TRBV28; a possible D gene is TRBD2 (6 bases). This CDR3 comprises 15 residues. Germline loops: CDR1 MDHEN, CDR2 SYDVKM. V shed 7 bases and J shed 10 bases, with 23 bases lying between them.

The chain uses TRBV19 and TRBJ2-5; possibly TRBD2 for D (5 bases). The CDR3 runs to 14 residues. Germline V gene sequence: CDR1 LNHDA, CDR2 SQIVND (reference sequence). V dropped 6 bases and J dropped 5 bases, with 16 bases sitting between them. The CDR3 nucleotides are TGTGCCAGTAGCCCTCTAGCACTGCCTGAGACCCAGTACTTC. Translation gives CASSPLALPETQYF.

On this clone: Additional DNA sequences in this sample encode the identical CDR3. The rearrangement links TRBV18 to TRBJ2-7, with 8 positions matching TRBD1. Germline lookup yields CDR1 KGHSH and CDR2 LQKENI. V dropped 6 bases and J dropped 0; count of bases not matched to a gene: 4. This CDR3 has 14 residues. Here the CDR3 DNA reads TGTGCCAGCTCTCCCGGGACAGGCTCCTACGAGCAGTACTTC. Protein product: CASSPGTGSYEQYF.

This clone appeared once. The rearrangement joins TRBV7-9 to TRBJ2-7, with D tentatively TRBD2 (5 bases). CDR3 length: 13 amino acids. Germline CDR1 SEHNR, CDR2 FQNEAQ (reference sequence). V was cut by 0 bases and J by 2 bases, with 5 bases left in between. The CDR3 DNA follows: TGTGCCAGCAGCTTAGCCGGGACCTACGAGCAGTACTTC. Its protein is CASSLAGTYEQYF.

The chain joins TRBV15 to TRBJ1-6; D unresolved. Germline lookup yields CDR1 LNHNV and CDR2 YYDKDF (reference sequence). The CDR3 runs to 13 residues. Trimming took 0 bases from V and 10 from J, leaving 7 bases between them. In DNA, the CDR3 is TGTGCCACCAGCAGAGATCGAGCCTCACCCCTCCACTTT. It yields the protein CATSRDRASPLHF.

This clone is categorized as medium-sized (0.01 to 0.1%). V usage is TRBV11-2 and J usage is TRBJ1-1, with D maybe TRBD1 (6 bases). Germline lookup yields CDR1 SGHAT and CDR2 FQNNGV. V shed 2 bases and J shed 0 bases, with 7 bases lying between them. The CDR3 contains 14 residues. CDR3 DNA sequence: TGTGCCAGCAGCTTAACAGGGATGAACACTGAAGCTTTCTTT. As protein: CASSLTGMNTEAFF.

The V and J genes are TRBV4-2 and TRBJ2-7; TRBD1 aligns across 8 bases. Germline CDR1 is LGHNA and CDR2 is YNFKEQ. The J segment lost 3 bases and the V segment lost 7 bases, leaving 23 bases of the junction unmatched. The CDR3 has 19 amino acids. This CDR3 reads CASTPSTSGTGGNLYEQYF. For the CDR3, the DNA is TGTGCCAGCACCCCCTCAACGTCCGGGACAGGAGGGAACCTCTACGAGCAGTACTTC.

This chain joins TRBV3-1 (or the pseudogene TRBV3-2) and TRBJ2-1; 9 bases map to TRBD2. With 0 bases clipped from V and 2 bases from J, the junction kept 2 bases outside the gene matches. CDR1 LGHDT and CDR2 YNNKEL come from the germline V gene (reference sequence). This CDR3 contains 16 residues. The DNA for the CDR3 is TGTGCCAGCAGCCAAGAGGCGGGGGGGACCTACAATGAGCAGTTCTTC. The encoded protein is CASSQEAGGTYNEQFF.

The chain carries TRBV29-1 and TRBJ1-2; TRBD1 matches at 10 bases. J gave up 1 base and V 6 bases, and 5 bases lay outside the gene matches. This CDR3 spans 14 amino acids. Germline V CDR1 and CDR2: SQVTM, ANQGSEA. CDR3 amino acids: CSVLTGGGNYGYTF. CDR3 nucleotides: TGCAGCGTCTTGACAGGGGGCGGTAACTATGGCTACACCTTC.

V is TRBV7-2 and J is TRBJ2-1; 9 bases fit TRBD2. CDR1 is SGHTA, CDR2 FQGNSA, per germline. The V gene end was trimmed by 5 bases and the J gene end by 7 bases; junction bases not matched to a gene: 12. The length of the CDR3 is 16 residues. DNA of the CDR3: TGTGCCAGCAGCCCGGGACTAGCCATCTGGAGGAATGAGCAGTTCTTC. It is translated as CASSPGLAIWRNEQFF.

V is TRBV7-9 and J is TRBJ2-1; 8 bases match TRBD1. V was pared by 3 bases and J by 0 bases, with 1 base of the junction left unmatched. Germline V gene data show CDR1 as SEHNR and CDR2 as FQNEAQ (reference sequence). The CDR3 is 15 amino acids. CDR3 nucleotide sequence: TGTGCCAGCAGCTTCACAGGGGGCTCCTACAATGAGCAGTTCTTC. Its translation is CASSFTGGSYNEQFF.

The chain employs TRBV19 and TRBJ2-2; D possibly corresponds to TRBD1 (5 bases). The CDR3 totals 16 residues. V was pared by 3 bases and J by 6 bases, with 17 bases between. Germline CDR1 LNHDA, CDR2 SQIVND (reference sequence). In DNA, the CDR3 is TGTGCCAGTAGTATCCCCCAGGGTGTCGGCCCCGGGGAGCTGTTTTTT. Translated, it gives CASSIPQGVGPGELFF.

V gene TRBV7-2 combines with J gene TRBJ2-3; possible D gene TRBD2, 7 bases. With 1 base removed from V and 1 base from J, the gap between germline ends came to 12 bases. The CDR3 has 16 residues. In germline, CDR1 is SGHTA, CDR2 FQGNSA. The CDR3 DNA sequence: TGTGCCAGCAGCTTAGTGGGGGGGCCTGGCACAGATACGCAGTATTTT. It translates to CASSLVGGPGTDTQYF. Variable domain in full (rest from reference TRBV7-2 and TRBJ2-3): GAGVSQSPSNKVTEKGKDVELRCDPISGHTALYWYRQSLGQGLEFLIYFQGNSAPDKSGLPSDRFSAERTGGSVSTLTIQRTQQEDSAVYLCASSLVGGPGTDTQYFGPGTRLTVL.